This TCR beta chain comes out of a study of CD8+CD57+ T cells in acquired aplastic anemia listed by TCRdb under 2018. General notes on the study: A mean of approximately 3 ug of DNA, ranging from roughly 0.19 to 27.4 ug, was extracted from sorted CD4+ and CD8+ cells. CD8+CD57+ expansion was defined as frequency above the mean frequency observed in healthy subjects. Results the study describes overall, beyond this receptor: Between patients and healthy controls, no significant difference in CD8+ Simpson's diversity was found (P=0.060). Although roughly 29 CD8+ CDR3 sequences were shared by patients and controls, these sequences appeared highly expressed in patients and within the immunodominant clones of patients.

Concerning this clonotype: The clone's antigen remains unknown. Base qualities are not recorded, but no much larger clone differs from it by a single base.

Flow cytometry had shown CD8+CD57+ cell expansion in the patients selected for sequencing. Severe acquired aplastic anemia was diagnosed in all patients according to International Study of Aplastic Anemia and Agranulocytosis and Camitta criteria. No patient had received any therapy when blood was sampled. TCR repertoires of sorted CD4+ and CD8+ blood T cells from severe aplastic anemia patients and healthy subjects were deep-sequenced in the study. Patients were enrolled under clinicaltrials.gov protocols 00001620, 01623167, 00001397, 00071045, 00081523 and 00961064 in the USA. Ficoll-Paque density gradient centrifugation was used to isolate peripheral blood mononuclear cells. Before DNA was extracted, CD4+ and CD8+ T cells were sorted using either FACS or magnetic beads. CDR1 and CDR2 are drawn from the germline V gene (reference sequence): LNHNV, YYDKDF. For this chain, trimming is 3 bases at the V end and 3 bases at the J end, and the number of junction bases without a gene match is 5. The CDR3 starts with the cysteine, ends with the phenylalanine, and has 14 residues. The sequence is cut down to CDR3 DNA, 42 bases in frame from base 1.

Profiling of TCR beta VDJ combinations and CDR3 sequences used genomic DNA as the template. An Illumina HiSeq 2000 was used for TCR repertoire sequencing. On the study's bioinformatics: TRBV/TRBJ rearrangement plots, CDR3 size and DJ length profiles, and Simpson's diversity index were used to evaluate the repertoires. Whichever DNA sequence was most abundant in the deep sequencing data was defined as the immunodominant clone. CDR3 amino acid sequences were screened for sharing across subjects and compared with published repertoires and the VDJdb database. Through fastp at Q25 and MiXCR, TCRdb rebuilt clones from the public reads, retaining in-frame beta chains. CDR3 protein sequences are deduplicated, and each keeps its most common genes and DNA. The V and J calls here are based on TCRdb, not the publication. The sample includes about 470,000 distinct CDR3 sequences, with around 30% observed a single time. Under 0.95% of the sample goes to the ten largest clones.

This TCR came from a human donor with aplastic anemia. The sample was sorted CD4+, CD8+, or CD8+CD57+ T cells (not recorded which) from PBMCs. This chain is built from TRBV15 and TRBJ2-7; 7 nucleotides in the junction match TRBD2. The DNA reads TGTGCCACCAGCAGTAGGGGAGGGGTCTACGAGCAGTACTTC. The resulting protein is CATSSRGGVYEQYF.